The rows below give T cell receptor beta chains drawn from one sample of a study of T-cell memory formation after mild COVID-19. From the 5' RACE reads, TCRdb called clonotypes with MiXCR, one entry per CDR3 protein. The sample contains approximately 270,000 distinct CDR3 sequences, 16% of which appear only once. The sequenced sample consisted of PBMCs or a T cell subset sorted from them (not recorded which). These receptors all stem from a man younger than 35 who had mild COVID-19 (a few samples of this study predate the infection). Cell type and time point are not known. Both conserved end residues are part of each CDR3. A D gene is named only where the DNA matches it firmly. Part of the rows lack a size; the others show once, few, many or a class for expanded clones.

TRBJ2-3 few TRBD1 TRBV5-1 CASTRGQGTDTQYF TGCGCCAGCACCCGGGGACAGGGCACAGATACGCAGTATTTT
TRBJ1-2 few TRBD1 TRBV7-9 CASSLAYDRAPYGYTF TGTGCCAGCAGCTTAGCTTACGACAGGGCCCCCTATGGCTACACCTTC
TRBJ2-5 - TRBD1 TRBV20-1 CSPGGIAETQYF TGCAGCCCAGGGGGAATAGCAGAGACCCAGTACTTC
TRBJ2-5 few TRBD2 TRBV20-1 CSATLAGPLETQYF TGCAGTGCTACGTTAGCGGGGCCGTTAGAGACCCAGTACTTC
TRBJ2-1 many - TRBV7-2 CASSSNMWGGYNEQFF TGTGCCAGCAGCTCGAATATGTGGGGAGGATACAATGAGCAGTTCTTC
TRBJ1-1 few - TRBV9 CAPRDPPIMNTEAFF TGTGCACCCCGGGATCCACCTATAATGAACACTGAAGCTTTCTTT
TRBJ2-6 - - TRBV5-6 CASSLIGAGANVLTF TGTGCCAGCAGCTTGATAGGGGCTGGGGCCAACGTCCTGACTTTC
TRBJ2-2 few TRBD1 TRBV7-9 CASSPRTGKVGELFF TGTGCCAGCAGCCCCCGGACAGGGAAGGTCGGGGAGCTGTTTTTT
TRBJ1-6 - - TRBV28 CASRGGGVGSYNSPLHF TGTGCCAGCAGGGGGGGAGGTGTGGGCTCCTATAATTCACCCCTCCACTTT
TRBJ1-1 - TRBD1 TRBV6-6 CASRNRGEGTEAFF TGTGCCAGCAGAAACAGGGGGGAGGGCACTGAAGCTTTCTTT
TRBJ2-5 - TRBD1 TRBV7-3 CASSLPGTEETQYF TGTGCCAGCAGCTTACCCGGGACAGAAGAGACCCAGTACTTC
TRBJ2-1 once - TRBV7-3 CASGGHGYNEQFF TGTGCCAGCGGCGGACACGGGTACAATGAGCAGTTCTTC
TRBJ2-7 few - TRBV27 CASSWGDTVGPYEQYF TGTGCCAGCAGTTGGGGGGATACAGTCGGCCCCTACGAGCAGTACTTC
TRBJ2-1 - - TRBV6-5 CASTQPYRDEQFF TGTGCCAGCACCCAGCCTTACAGGGATGAGCAGTTCTTC
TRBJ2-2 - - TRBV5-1 CASSRALDRPKTGELFF TGCGCCAGCAGTCGGGCTTTGGACAGACCCAAGACCGGGGAGCTGTTTTTT
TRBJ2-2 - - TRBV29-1 CSVSGGQTNTGELFF TGCAGCGTTTCAGGAGGGCAGACGAACACCGGGGAGCTGTTTTTT
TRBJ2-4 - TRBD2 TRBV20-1 CSARLAGLAKNIQYF TGCAGTGCAAGACTAGCGGGGTTAGCCAAAAACATTCAGTACTTC
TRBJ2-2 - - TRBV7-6 CASSHREVWSGELFF TGTGCCAGCAGCCACAGGGAGGTGTGGTCCGGGGAGCTGTTTTTT
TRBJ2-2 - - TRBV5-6 CASSFGLPGELFF TGTGCCAGCAGCTTCGGGCTGCCCGGGGAGCTGTTTTTT
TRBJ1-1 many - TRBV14 CASSHLIRDEFTEAFF TGTGCCAGCAGCCACCTGATCCGGGACGAGTTTACTGAAGCTTTCTTT
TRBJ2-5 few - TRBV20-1 CSARRGGQETQYF TGCAGTGCCAGGAGGGGGGGCCAAGAGACCCAGTACTTC
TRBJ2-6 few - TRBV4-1 CASSLTASGANVLTF TGCGCCAGCAGCCTGACCGCCTCTGGGGCCAACGTCCTGACTTTC
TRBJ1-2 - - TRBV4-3 CASSQDRARRDGYTF TGCGCCAGCAGCCAAGATCGGGCCCGAAGGGATGGCTACACCTTC
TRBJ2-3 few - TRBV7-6 CASSPPQLADTQYF TGTGCCAGCAGCCCCCCCCAGCTAGCAGATACGCAGTATTTT
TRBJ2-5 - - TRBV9 CASSTGSGRETQYF TGTGCCAGCAGTACCGGGTCGGGACGGGAGACCCAGTACTTC
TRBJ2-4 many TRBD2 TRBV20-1 CSARVIAGGPTKNIQYF TGCAGTGCTAGAGTAATAGCGGGGGGGCCTACCAAAAACATTCAGTACTTC
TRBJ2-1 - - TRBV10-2 CASSGFRGADNEQFF TGCGCCAGCAGTGGATTTCGGGGCGCAGACAATGAGCAGTTCTTC
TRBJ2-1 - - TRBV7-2 CASSLNSWNEQFF TGTGCCAGCAGCTTAAACAGTTGGAATGAGCAGTTCTTC
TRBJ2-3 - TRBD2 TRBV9 CASSVSGGIDTQYF TGTGCCAGCAGCGTCTCGGGGGGGATAGATACGCAGTATTTT
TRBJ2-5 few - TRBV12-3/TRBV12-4 CASSLRPLSQYF TGTGCCAGCAGTTTAAGACCGCTCTCCCAGTACTTC
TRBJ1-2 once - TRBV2 CASSVPRALNYGYTF TGTGCCAGCAGTGTCCCGAGGGCCTTGAACTATGGCTACACCTTC
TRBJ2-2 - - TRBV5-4 CASSFGLGFNTVELFF TGTGCCAGCAGTTTCGGACTGGGGTTCAACACCGTGGAGCTGTTTTTT
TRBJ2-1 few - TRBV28 CASSSDLRRPHNEQFF TGTGCCAGCAGCTCCGATCTCAGGAGGCCCCACAATGAGCAGTTCTTC
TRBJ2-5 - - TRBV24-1 CATSDPGSLETQYF TGTGCCACCAGTGATCCCGGGTCCCTGGAGACCCAGTACTTC
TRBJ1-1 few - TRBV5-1 CASSLASGANTEAFF TGCGCCAGCAGCTTGGCTTCGGGGGCGAACACTGAAGCTTTCTTT
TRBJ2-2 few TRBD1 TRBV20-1 CSAPDRRTGELFF TGCAGTGCCCCGGACAGGCGCACCGGGGAGCTGTTTTTT
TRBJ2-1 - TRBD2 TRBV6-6 CASRSPTSGGALEFF TGTGCCAGCAGGTCTCCCACTAGCGGGGGGGCCTTAGAGTTCTTC
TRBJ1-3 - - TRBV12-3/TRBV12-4 CASSSGGQGGDTIYF TGTGCCAGCAGTTCCGGGGGTCAGGGAGGGGACACCATATATTTT
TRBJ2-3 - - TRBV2 CATQNGGGTDTQYF TGTGCCACCCAAAACGGTGGTGGCACAGATACGCAGTATTTT
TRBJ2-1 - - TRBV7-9 CASSPSWGLYNEQFF TGTGCCAGCAGCCCGTCATGGGGATTGTACAATGAGCAGTTCTTC
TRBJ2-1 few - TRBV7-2 CASSFGASEQFF TGTGCCAGCAGCTTCGGAGCGAGTGAGCAGTTCTTC
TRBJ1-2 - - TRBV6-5 CASRTFTGSPNYGYTF TGTGCCAGCAGAACCTTTACAGGGAGCCCTAACTATGGCTACACCTTC
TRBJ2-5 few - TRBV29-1 CSVEDLGEAQYF TGCAGCGTTGAAGATTTGGGGGAGGCCCAGTACTTC
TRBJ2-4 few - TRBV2 CALGIGGNIQYF TGTGCCCTTGGCATTGGGGGTAACATTCAGTACTTC
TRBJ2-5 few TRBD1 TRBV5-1 CASSSSRTGGPSETQYF TGCGCCAGCAGCTCGTCTAGGACAGGGGGCCCTTCGGAGACCCAGTACTTC